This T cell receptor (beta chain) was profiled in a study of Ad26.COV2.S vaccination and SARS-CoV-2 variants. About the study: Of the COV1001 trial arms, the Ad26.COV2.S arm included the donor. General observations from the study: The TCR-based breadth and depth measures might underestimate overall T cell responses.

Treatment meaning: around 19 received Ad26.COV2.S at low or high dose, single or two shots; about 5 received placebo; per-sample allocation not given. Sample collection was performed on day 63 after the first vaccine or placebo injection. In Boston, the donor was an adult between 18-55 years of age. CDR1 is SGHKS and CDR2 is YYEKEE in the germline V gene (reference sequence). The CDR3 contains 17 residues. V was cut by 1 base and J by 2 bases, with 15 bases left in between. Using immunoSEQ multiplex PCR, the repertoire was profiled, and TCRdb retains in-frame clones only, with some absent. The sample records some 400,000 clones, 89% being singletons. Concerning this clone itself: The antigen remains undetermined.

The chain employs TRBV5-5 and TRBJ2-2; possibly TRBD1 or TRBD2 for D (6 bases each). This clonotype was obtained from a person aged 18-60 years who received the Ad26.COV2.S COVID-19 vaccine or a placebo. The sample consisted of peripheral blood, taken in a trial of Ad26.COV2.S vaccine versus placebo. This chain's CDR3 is CASSLLFLGGNTGELFF. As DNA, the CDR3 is TGTGCCAGCAGCTTGCTTTTTTTGGGGGGCAACACCGGGGAGCTGTTTTTT.